A single sample is the source of the 26 T cell receptor beta chains below, sequenced in a study of T-cell reconstitution after alpha-beta-depleted transplantation in children. Molecular barcoding with unique molecular identifiers was used for the TCRbeta library. TCRdb ran MiXCR on the PCR reads and lists one entry per CDR3 protein. The profile shows around 370,000 distinct CDR3 sequences, about 9.4% of them singletons. This specimen consisted of PBMCs from the stem cell graft donor, obtained from the stem cell graft. These TCRs come from a human donor who donated a stem cell graft to a child with acute lymphoblastic leukemia.

This clonotype came up a few times. This chain connects TRBV18 to TRBJ1-4; a weak D match, TRBD1 (6 bases). The length of the CDR3 is 15 residues. Deletions cut 6 bases from V and 8 bases from J, with 19 bases between. CDR1 and CDR2 (germline): KGHSH, LQKENI. The chain's CDR3 is CASSPARTDQEKLFF. The DNA for the CDR3 is TGTGCCAGCTCCCCGGCTAGGACAGACCAGGAAAAACTGTTTTTT.

This clonotype was seen a few times. The rearrangement links TRBV18 to TRBJ2-7; 8 nucleotides match TRBD1. The V gene's germline CDR1 is KGHSH and CDR2 LQKENI. This CDR3 spans 15 amino acids. With 3 bases clipped from V and 4 bases from J, the junction kept 8 bases outside the gene matches. CDR3 sequence (DNA): TGTGCCAGCTCACCCTCCGAGGACAGGGTTTACGAGCAGTACTTC. Its protein product is CASSPSEDRVYEQYF. Combining the CDR3 with reference TRBV18 and TRBJ2-7 gives the whole variable domain NAGVMQNPRHLVRRRGQEARLRCSPMKGHSHVYWYRQLPEEGLKFMVYLQKENIIDESGMPKERFSAEFPKEGPSILRIQQVVRGDSAAYFCASSPSEDRVYEQYFGPGTRLTVT.

This clonotype has more than one count but fewer than ten. The gene calls are TRBV12-3 or TRBV12-4 and TRBJ1-5; D remains ambiguous. The CDR3 consists of 13 residues. V was cut by 2 bases and J by 5 bases, with 7 bases left in between. The CDR3 is CASSLMADQPQHF. In DNA form, the CDR3 reads TGTGCCAGCAGTTTAATGGCTGATCAGCCCCAGCATTTT.

Only a few counts were recorded for this clonotype. This chain joins TRBV18 and TRBJ2-7, with D possibly being TRBD1 or TRBD2 (5 bases each). Trimming cost V 4 bases and J 6 bases, with 16 bases left between them. The length of the CDR3 is 14 residues. Per the germline V gene, CDR1 is KGHSH and CDR2 is LQKENI. CDR3 region: CASSLNVRGPEQYF. The CDR3 DNA reads TGTGCCAGCTCACTAAACGTGAGGGGACCCGAGCAGTACTTC.

This clonotype was seen a few times. The rearrangement links TRBV20-1 to TRBJ2-6; D tentatively reads TRBD1 or TRBD2 (5 bases each). Germline assignment: CDR1 DFQATT and CDR2 SNEGSKA (reference sequence). The CDR3 covers 19 residues. V was clipped by 2 bases and J by 1 base, with 21 bases between them. In DNA form, the CDR3 reads TGCAGTGCTAGATCTTCCGGGACGGTCCCGGGGTCTGGGGCCAACGTCCTGACTTTC. It encodes CSARSSGTVPGSGANVLTF.

The V call is TRBV3-1, the J call TRBJ2-3; no firm D call. Trimming shortened V by 0 bases and J by 3 bases, and 13 bases separated the two germline ends. The CDR3 length is 16 residues. Germline V gene lookup returns CDR1 LGHDT and CDR2 YNNKEL (reference sequence). The CDR3, as DNA: TGTGCCAGCAGCCAAGATCCACGGCGGTTGACAGATACGCAGTATTTT. Translating gives CASSQDPRRLTDTQYF.

This clonotype was found a few times. The chain recombines TRBV4-1 with TRBJ2-3; D remains unclear. CDR1 is MGHRA and CDR2 is YSYEKL in the germline V gene. V lost 1 base and J 4 bases, leaving 18 bases between the germline ends. There are 17 residues in the CDR3. The CDR3 loop is CASSQVGGRFLADTQYF. The CDR3 nucleotides are TGCGCCAGCAGCCAAGTCGGCGGTAGGTTCTTGGCAGATACGCAGTATTTT.

This clonotype was seen a few times. This chain joins TRBV7-8 and TRBJ2-7; D gene unclear. V gave up 1 base and J gave up 1 base, with 11 bases separating them. The germline CDR1 and CDR2 sequences are SGHVS and FQNEAQ. This CDR3 has 15 residues. CDR3 DNA: TGTGCCAGCAGCTTAGTTTTAGGCGGATCCTACGAGCAGTACTTC. Residues: CASSLVLGGSYEQYF.

CDR3 DNA sequence: TGTGCCAGCTCACCGGGACAGGCATACAATGAGCAGTTCTTC. It translates to CASSPGQAYNEQFF. The chain joins TRBV18 to TRBJ2-1; 8 nucleotides align to TRBD1. Trimming took 3 bases from V and 4 from J; bases not matched to a gene: 2. Per the germline V gene, CDR1 is KGHSH and CDR2 is LQKENI. There are 14 residues in the CDR3.

This clonotype was detected a few times. At one end, the junction sequence differs from germline, possibly due to a read error. The rearrangement joins TRBV6-1 to TRBJ1-4; no firm D call. Germline V gene lookup returns CDR1 MNHNS and CDR2 SASEGT. The CDR3 loop spans 12 amino acids. The CDR3 protein is CASSEEAEKLFF. DNA for the CDR3: TGTGCCAGCAGCGAAGAGGCGGAAAAACTGTTTTTT.

The chain has TRBV7-8 and TRBJ2-7; perhaps D is TRBD1 or TRBD2 (5 bases each). The V end was cut by 5 bases, the J end by 0 bases, with 20 bases between. The CDR3 contains 17 residues. Germline V gene sequence: CDR1 SGHVS, CDR2 FQNEAQ. The CDR3 region is CASSLAPEGQSSYEQYF. The CDR3 DNA is TGTGCCAGCAGCCTGGCCCCCGAGGGGCAAAGCTCCTACGAGCAGTACTTC.

This clonotype was counted between two and nine times. This sequence joins TRBV7-3 and TRBJ2-1; maybe TRBD1 (6 bases). V lost 5 bases, J lost 7 bases, and 18 bases lay in between. Germline V lookup: CDR1 SGHTA, CDR2 FQGTGA. This CDR3 is 15 amino acids long. CDR3 coding DNA: TGTGCCAGCAGCCAAGACATCGCTACAGGGAATGAGCAGTTCTTC. Protein product: CASSQDIATGNEQFF.

This clonotype occurred a few times. This chain uses TRBV24-1 with TRBJ2-7, with D tentatively TRBD2 (6 bases). From germline, CDR1 is KGHDR and CDR2 SFDVKD. CDR3 size: 17 residues. V lost 1 base and J 9 bases, leaving 24 bases between the germline ends. The CDR3 DNA sequence: TGTGCCACCAGTGATTTAGATCGACTAGGCCCTCCGGGATTGCAGTACTTC. Protein sequence: CATSDLDRLGPPGLQYF.

The sample holds many counts of this clonotype. CDR3 nucleotides: TGTGCCAGCAGTGCCCAAGGGGCGGCTAGCTCCTACAATGAGCAGTTCTTC. It is translated as CASSAQGAASSYNEQFF. V is TRBV2 and J is TRBJ2-1, with D possibly TRBD1 on 5 matching bases. V was clipped by 4 bases and J by 0 bases, with 16 bases between them. This CDR3 is built from 17 residues. The germline V gene has CDR1 SNHLY and CDR2 FYNNEI.

On this clonotype: Germline and junction disagree at one end, which may indicate a read error. The rearrangement joins TRBV28 to TRBJ2-4, with D perhaps TRBD1 (6 bases). Germline CDR1 MDHEN, CDR2 SYDVKM. The CDR3 totals 13 residues. This CDR3 is CASGRTATNIQYF. In nucleotides, the CDR3 is TGTGCCAGCGGACGGACAGCCACAAACATTCAGTACTTC. The complete variable domain, with remaining parts taken from reference TRBV28 and TRBJ2-4, reads DVKVTQSSRYLVKRTGEKVFLECVQDMDHENMFWYRQDPGLGLRLIYFSYDVKMKEKGDIPEGYSVSREKKERFSLILESASTNQTSMYLCASGRTATNIQYFGAGTRLSVL.

This clonotype was counted only a few times. The gene calls are TRBV6-1 and TRBJ2-6, with TRBD1 identical over 12 bases. Trimming took 6 bases from V and 2 from J; bases not matched to a gene: 8. Germline CDR1 reads MNHNS; CDR2 reads SASEGT. The CDR3 consists of 18 residues. Written as DNA, the CDR3 is TGTGCCAGCAGCTCCGGGACAGGGGGCGCCGCTGGGGCCAACGTCCTGACTTTC. Its translation: CASSSGTGGAAGANVLTF.

This clonotype has at least ten counts. V usage is TRBV5-1 and J usage is TRBJ2-7, with D perhaps TRBD1 (6 bases). This CDR3 spans 13 amino acids. With 5 bases removed from V and 2 bases from J, the gap between germline ends came to 11 bases. Per the germline V gene, CDR1 is SGHRS and CDR2 is YFSETQ. CDR3 in amino acids: CASRATGPYEQYF. CDR3 coding DNA: TGCGCCAGCAGAGCAACAGGGCCCTACGAGCAGTACTTC.

This clonotype was counted many times. This chain links TRBV5-1 with TRBJ2-1, with D tentatively TRBD1 (6 bases). The V end lost 4 bases, the J end lost 4 bases, and 12 bases lay between the germline ends. Germline V gene lookup returns CDR1 SGHRS and CDR2 YFSETQ. CDR3 length equals 14 residues. CDR3 in amino acids: CASSEGDRYNEQFF. The CDR3 coding sequence is TGCGCCAGCAGCGAGGGAGACAGGTACAATGAGCAGTTCTTC.

The rearrangement links TRBV11-3 to TRBJ2-2; 9 bases map to TRBD1. The CDR3 extends over 16 amino acids. After removal of 5 bases from V and 3 bases from J, the junction contained 7 bases not matched to a gene. Germline-derived CDR1 and CDR2 are SGHNT and YENEEA. CDR3 in amino acids: CASSAGTGLDTGELFF. CDR3 nucleotides: TGTGCCAGCAGCGCCGGGACAGGGTTGGACACCGGGGAGCTGTTTTTT.

At least ten counts were recorded for this clonotype. CDR3 coding DNA: TGCAGTGCTAGAGGACGCGTTACGGGCACAGATACGCAGTATTTT. This gives the protein CSARGRVTGTDTQYF. This chain joins TRBV20-1 and TRBJ2-3; D ambiguous. V lost 1 base and J lost 1, with 12 bases in between. The CDR3 runs 15 residues. Germline V lookup: CDR1 DFQATT, CDR2 SNEGSKA (reference sequence).

This chain joins TRBV29-1 and TRBJ2-7; 7 positions agree with TRBD1. CDR3 length: 13 amino acids. Trimming at V came to 5 bases and at J to 6 bases, leaving 10 bases not matched to a gene. Germline CDR1 is SQVTM and CDR2 is ANQGSEA. CDR3 in DNA: TGCAGCGTTAACAGGGGACGGTTGGGCGAGCAGTACTTC. This gives the protein CSVNRGRLGEQYF.

The rearrangement joins TRBV10-3 to TRBJ1-5; D is uncertain. The CDR3 spans 11 residues. CDR1 and CDR2 from the germline V gene are ENHRY and SYGVKD. V was cut by 8 bases and J by 5 bases, with 7 bases left in between. The CDR3 protein is CAIGSYQPQHF. The CDR3 nucleotides are TGTGCCATCGGGAGTTATCAGCCCCAGCATTTT.

This clonotype has more than one count but fewer than ten. The rearrangement links TRBV5-1 to TRBJ2-5; no clear D gene. With 7 bases removed from V and 1 base from J, the gap between germline ends came to 17 bases. The germline V gene has CDR1 SGHRS and CDR2 YFSETQ. This CDR3 region has 15 residues. The CDR3 sequence is CASGNHGQLQETQYF. Here the CDR3 DNA reads TGCGCCAGCGGAAATCACGGGCAGCTCCAAGAGACCCAGTACTTC.

This clonotype was detected a few times. The rearrangement links TRBV5-6 to TRBJ2-1, with D possibly TRBD2 on 5 matching bases. V gave up 4 bases and J gave up 8 bases, with 13 bases separating them. In germline, CDR1 is SGHDT, CDR2 YYEEEE. The CDR3 contains 13 residues. The CDR3 DNA follows: TGTGCCAGCAGCACCTGGGCGGGCGATGAGCAGTTCTTC. Translating it yields CASSTWAGDEQFF. The complete variable domain, with remaining parts taken from reference TRBV5-6 and TRBJ2-1, reads DAGVTQSPTHLIKTRGQQVTLRCSPKSGHDTVSWYQQALGQGPQFIFQYYEEEERQRGNFPDRFSGHQFPNYSSELNVNALLLGDSALYLCASSTWAGDEQFFGPGTRLTVL.

J is TRBJ1-4 and V is TRBV28; 7 nucleotides match TRBD1. J lost 4 bases, V lost 6 bases, and 8 bases had no gene match. Germline values: CDR1 MDHEN, CDR2 SYDVKM. The CDR3 length is 15 residues. CDR3 residues: CASRQMTGLNEKLFF. As DNA, the CDR3 is TGTGCCAGCAGACAAATGACAGGGCTTAATGAAAAACTGTTTTTT. Full variable domain (rest looked up from reference TRBV28 and TRBJ1-4): DVKVTQSSRYLVKRTGEKVFLECVQDMDHENMFWYRQDPGLGLRLIYFSYDVKMKEKGDIPEGYSVSREKKERFSLILESASTNQTSMYLCASRQMTGLNEKLFFGSGTQLSVL.

V usage is TRBV7-9 and J usage is TRBJ2-1; D uncertain. V lost 4 bases, J lost 6 bases, and 7 bases lay in between. CDR1 is SEHNR, CDR2 FQNEAQ, per germline (reference sequence). The CDR3 covers 12 residues. The CDR3 region is CASSYIRNEQFF. In DNA, the CDR3 is TGTGCCAGCAGCTACATCCGCAATGAGCAGTTCTTC.